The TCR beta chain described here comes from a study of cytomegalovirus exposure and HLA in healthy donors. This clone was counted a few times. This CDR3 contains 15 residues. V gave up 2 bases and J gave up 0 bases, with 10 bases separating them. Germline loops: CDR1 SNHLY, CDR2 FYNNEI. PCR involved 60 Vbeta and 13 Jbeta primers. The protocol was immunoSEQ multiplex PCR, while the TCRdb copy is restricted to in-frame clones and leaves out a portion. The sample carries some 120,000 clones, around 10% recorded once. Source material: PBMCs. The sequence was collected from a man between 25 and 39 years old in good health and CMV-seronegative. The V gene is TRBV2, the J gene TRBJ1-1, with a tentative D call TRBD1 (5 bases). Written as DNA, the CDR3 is TGTGCCAGCAGTGAACAGGGCACAGTGAACACTGAAGCTTTCTTT. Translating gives CASSEQGTVNTEAFF.